What follows is one T cell receptor beta chain and its context. What it binds is unknown. A much larger clone sits a single nucleotide away, making a read error possible. TCRdb reprocessed the 5' RACE reads via MiXCR and lists one record per CDR3 protein. This sample yields 150,000 or so distinct CDR3 sequences, of which under 4.5% are seen a single time; 7% to 10% belongs to the top ten. Trimming cost V 5 bases and J 3 bases; bases outside gene matches: 7. This CDR3 spans 16 amino acids. This sample stems from a study of identical twins. Study results and limitations: The study found weaker excess twin sharing in beta out-of-frame sequences.

This TCR was sampled from a man between 18 and 35 years old in good health. This chain connects TRBV12-3 or TRBV12-4 to TRBJ2-4; 10 positions match TRBD1. Material for sequencing was memory T cells sorted from blood. In DNA, the CDR3 is TGTGCCAGCAGTCCAAGGACAGGGGGAGTCAAAAACATTCAGTACTTC. This encodes CASSPRTGGVKNIQYF.